This T cell receptor (beta chain) is from a study of cytomegalovirus exposure and HLA in healthy donors. Concerning this clone: Its antigen remains unidentified.

The PCR had 60 Vbeta and 13 Jbeta primers. Method: immunoSEQ multiplex PCR; TCRdb's copy keeps in-frame clones and lacks some. The sample lists about 150,000 clones; more than 60% were seen once. Whole-study findings and limits: Analysis performed later found under 20,000 TCR beta sequences associated with HLA alleles at 0.05 false discovery rate.

This CDR3 has 15 residues. The V gene's germline CDR1 is SGHKS and CDR2 YYEKEE (reference sequence). The V segment lost 4 bases and the J segment 4 bases; nucleotides outside the gene matches: 9. Sequencing was done on a sample of PBMCs. The rearrangement links TRBV5-5 to TRBJ2-5; TRBD1 agrees at 8 bases. The origin of this receptor is a male donor in good health and CMV-seronegative. The CDR3 DNA sequence: TGTGCCAGCAGCCTTAGTGGACAGGGTCGAGAGACCCAGTACTTC. Protein: CASSLSGQGRETQYF. Drawing the rest from reference TRBV5-5 and TRBJ2-5, the complete variable domain is DAGVTQSPTHLIKTRGQQVTLRCSPISGHKSVSWYQQVLGQGPQFIFQYYEKEERGRGNFPDRFSARQFPNYSSELNVNALLLGDSALYLCASSLSGQGRETQYFGPGTRLLVL.